The next 30 T cell receptor beta chains were all read from a single sample in a study of T-cell reconstitution after alpha-beta-depleted transplantation in children. Unique molecular identifiers were incorporated when the TCRbeta library was constructed. From the PCR reads, TCRdb called clonotypes with MiXCR, one entry per CDR3 protein. The table records a few hundred thousand distinct CDR3 sequences, about 26% of them present only once. Source: PBMCs, taken before TCRalphabeta/CD19-depleted stem cell transplant. These receptors originate from a girl aged 2-15 years with Fanconi anemia, due to receive a stem cell transplant.

This clonotype turned up a few times. This chain links TRBV7-6 with TRBJ2-1, with TRBD2 matching 8 bases. The CDR3 runs to 15 residues. Trimming took 7 bases from V and 8 from J; bases not matched to a gene: 13. Germline V gene sequence: CDR1 SGHVS, CDR2 FNYEAQ. The CDR3 coding sequence is TGTGCCAGCACCACCATGAGCGGGAGTGTAGATGAGCAGTTCTTC. Translated, it gives CASTTMSGSVDEQFF.

Ten or more counts support this clonotype. This chain connects TRBV5-1 to TRBJ2-1; no clear D. V was clipped by 4 bases and J by 1 base, with 9 bases between them. The V gene's germline CDR1 is SGHRS and CDR2 YFSETQ. This CDR3 spans 14 amino acids. CDR3 in amino acids: CASSLKGSYNEQFF. Here the CDR3 DNA reads TGCGCCAGCAGCCTAAAGGGATCCTACAATGAGCAGTTCTTC.

V usage is TRBV4-2 and J usage is TRBJ2-5, with TRBD2 identical over 11 bases. Germline V CDR1 and CDR2: LGHNA, YNFKEQ. The CDR3 runs 15 residues. V trimming: 1 base; J trimming: 3 bases; junction bases outside the gene matches: 1. The CDR3, as DNA: TGTGCCAGCAGCCAAGTACTAGCGGGGGAAGAGACCCAGTACTTC. This translates into CASSQVLAGEETQYF.

This clonotype turned up a few times. The V call is TRBV11-2, the J call TRBJ1-1; the D is unclear. Trimming cost V 5 bases and J 0 bases, with 16 bases left between them. From germline, CDR1 is SGHAT and CDR2 FQNNGV. The CDR3 spans 16 residues. CDR3 loop: CASSREVGRVNTEAFF. The CDR3 region has the DNA TGTGCCAGCAGCAGGGAGGTGGGCAGAGTGAACACTGAAGCTTTCTTT. The complete variable domain, with remaining parts taken from reference TRBV11-2 and TRBJ1-1, reads EAGVAQSPRYKIIEKRQSVAFWCNPISGHATLYWYQQILGQGPKLLIQFQNNGVVDDSQLPKDRFSAERLKGVDSTLKIQPAKLEDSAVYLCASSREVGRVNTEAFFGQGTRLTVV.

The gene calls are TRBV7-2 and TRBJ2-1, with TRBD2 identical over 7 bases. Losses at the gene ends were 2 bases for V and 4 bases for J; bases not matched to a gene: 11. Germline CDR1 and CDR2: SGHTA and FQGNSA. This CDR3 is 17 amino acids long. The CDR3 region has the DNA TGTGCCAGCAGCTTACGCGACGCGGGAGTGTCGTACAATGAGCAGTTCTTC. It is translated as CASSLRDAGVSYNEQFF.

This clonotype occurred a few times. The chain has TRBV5-1 and TRBJ2-1; D might be TRBD1 (5 bases). Trimming removed 2 bases from V and 6 bases from J, with 9 bases in between. CDR3 length: 13 amino acids. Germline V gives CDR1 SGHRS, CDR2 YFSETQ. In nucleotides, the CDR3 is TGCGCCAGCAGCTTAAACAGGCTCAATGAGCAGTTCTTC. Amino acids: CASSLNRLNEQFF. Drawing the rest from reference TRBV5-1 and TRBJ2-1, the complete variable domain is KAGVTQTPRYLIKTRGQQVTLSCSPISGHRSVSWYQQTPGQGLQFLFEYFSETQRNKGNFPGRFSGRQFSNSRSEMNVSTLELGDSALYLCASSLNRLNEQFFGPGTRLTVL.

The chain recombines TRBV20-1 with TRBJ2-2, with D uncertain. The germline gives CDR1 DFQATT, CDR2 SNEGSKA (reference sequence). With 5 bases removed from V and 2 bases from J, the gap between germline ends came to 9 bases. The CDR3 sequence is 13 residues long. CDR3 protein: CSAPLINTGELFF. Written as DNA, the CDR3 is TGCAGTGCTCCCCTGATTAACACCGGGGAGCTGTTTTTT.

V usage is TRBV29-1 and J usage is TRBJ2-3; D unresolved. Germline CDR1 and CDR2: SQVTM and ANQGSEA. V lost 7 bases to trimming and J lost 3 bases, with 8 bases between them. The CDR3 has 11 amino acids. This CDR3 reads CSGGTTDTQYF. CDR3 DNA: TGCAGCGGTGGAACTACAGATACGCAGTATTTT.

In its sample, this clonotype was seen a few times. The V gene is TRBV25-1, the J gene TRBJ2-5; 10 bases line up with TRBD2. V shed 1 base, J shed 5 bases, and the junction held 7 bases outside the gene matches. CDR1 is MGHDK and CDR2 is SYGVNS in the germline V gene. The CDR3 consists of 16 residues. Here the CDR3 reads CASSESSQRGGETQYF. The CDR3 DNA reads as TGTGCCAGCAGTGAATCGTCTCAGCGGGGGGGGGAGACCCAGTACTTC.

Concerning this clonotype itself: At one boundary the junction diverges from the germline segment, which might be a read error. The chain joins TRBV20-1 to TRBJ2-1, with 8 bases lining up with TRBD2. CDR1 is DFQATT and CDR2 is SNEGSKA in the germline V gene (reference sequence). This CDR3 is 18 amino acids long. The CDR3 region is CCAQKAGREGLRYNEQFF. As DNA, the CDR3 is TGCTGTGCCCAAAAAGCGGGACGGGAGGGCCTCAGGTACAATGAGCAGTTCTTC.

In its sample, this clonotype was seen many times. The chain joins TRBV4-2 to TRBJ2-5; 7 positions agree with TRBD1. This CDR3 is 13 amino acids long. The trim removed 1 base at V and 4 bases at J, leaving 0 bases unmatched. Germline loops: CDR1 LGHNA, CDR2 YNFKEQ. CDR3 in DNA: TGTGCCAGCAGCCAAGCAGGGGGAGAGACCCAGTACTTC. Its protein product is CASSQAGGETQYF.

The V and J genes are TRBV28 and TRBJ2-7; TRBD1 might be the D (6 bases). CDR3 length equals 15 residues. Germline V gene data show CDR1 as MDHEN and CDR2 as SYDVKM. With 5 bases removed from V and 0 bases from J, the gap between germline ends came to 14 bases. The CDR3 sequence is CASSPDSHHSYEQYF. In nucleotides, the CDR3 is TGTGCCAGCAGTCCGGACAGTCACCACTCCTACGAGCAGTACTTC.

This clonotype was observed a handful of times. The rearrangement joins TRBV7-3 to TRBJ2-7, with a possible D match to TRBD1 (5 bases). The V end lost 3 bases, the J end lost 1 base, and 16 bases lay between the germline ends. CDR1 is SGHTA and CDR2 is FQGTGA in the germline V gene. The CDR3 spans 16 residues. This CDR3 is CASSFPQGKQSYEQYF. CDR3 DNA: TGTGCCAGCAGCTTCCCGCAGGGCAAACAATCCTACGAGCAGTACTTC.

The chain combines TRBV7-8 with TRBJ2-5; D gene unclear. The germline V and J ends were trimmed by 3 bases and 2 bases, with 16 bases remaining between them. Germline V gene data show CDR1 as SGHVS and CDR2 as FQNEAQ. This CDR3 has 16 amino acids. The CDR3 nucleotides are TGTGCCAGCAGCTTCGACATATTGAACGGACAAGAGACCCAGTACTTC. This codes for CASSFDILNGQETQYF. The full variable domain, with the rest looked up from reference TRBV7-8 and TRBJ2-5, is GAGVSQSPRYKVAKRGQDVALRCDPISGHVSLFWYQQALGQGPEFLTYFQNEAQLDKSGLPSDRFFAERPEGSVSTLKIQRTQQEDSAVYLCASSFDILNGQETQYFGPGTRLLVL.

The sample holds many counts of this clonotype. The chain links TRBV20-1 to TRBJ2-1; 14 positions match TRBD2. Looked up from germline, CDR1 is DFQATT and CDR2 is SNEGSKA (reference sequence). V trimming: 3 bases; J trimming: 9 bases; junction bases outside the gene matches: 16. This CDR3 comprises 18 residues. CDR3 nucleotide sequence: TGCAGTGCTAGTTTTCCGGGGGCAGGGACTAGCGGGAGTGTTGAGCAGTTCTTC. This sequence encodes CSASFPGAGTSGSVEQFF.

This clonotype occurred many times. This chain joins TRBV29-1 and TRBJ2-7; D is perhaps TRBD1 (5 bases). V was shortened by 3 bases and J by 1 base, with 10 bases between the two germline ends. The CDR3 covers 13 residues. Per germline, CDR1 SQVTM and CDR2 ANQGSEA. CDR3 nucleotide sequence: TGCAGCGTTGATTCCGACAGATCCTACGAGCAGTACTTC. Protein sequence: CSVDSDRSYEQYF.

The V and J genes are TRBV3-1 and TRBJ2-1; no definite D call. The germline gives CDR1 LGHDT, CDR2 YNNKEL (reference sequence). V lost 3 bases, J lost 1 base, and 10 bases lay in between. The CDR3 spans 15 residues. The CDR3 coding sequence is TGTGCCAGCAGCCAGGGATTGGGGTCCTACAATGAGCAGTTCTTC. This gives the protein CASSQGLGSYNEQFF.

At least ten counts were recorded for this clonotype. This sequence joins TRBV20-1 and TRBJ2-7, with D possibly matching TRBD1 (5 bases). Germline V gene data show CDR1 as DFQATT and CDR2 as SNEGSKA (reference sequence). This CDR3 spans 15 amino acids. V lost 0 bases to trimming and J lost 2 bases, with 14 bases between them. Here the CDR3 reads CSARDARVSPYEQYF. CDR3 nucleotides: TGCAGTGCTAGAGATGCCAGGGTCAGTCCCTACGAGCAGTACTTC.

This clonotype was detected ten times or more. The chain combines TRBV5-1 with TRBJ2-3; D perhaps matches TRBD2 (6 bases). CDR1 and CDR2 from the germline V gene are SGHRS and YFSETQ. The CDR3 covers 14 residues. Deletions cut 5 bases from V and 1 base from J, with 11 bases between. CDR3 DNA sequence: TGCGCCAGCAGTGGGGGGAGCCGCACAGATACGCAGTATTTT. Translated, it gives CASSGGSRTDTQYF.

This clonotype was found many times. The chain links TRBV29-1 to TRBJ2-1; D possibly matches TRBD1 or TRBD2 (5 bases each). The CDR3 consists of 13 residues. The germline V gene encodes CDR1 SQVTM and CDR2 ANQGSEA. CDR3 protein: CSQSEGSYNEQFF. Here the CDR3 DNA reads TGCAGTCAGTCCGAGGGGTCCTACAATGAGCAGTTCTTC.

This clonotype came up a few times. This may be a read error, as it is one base from a much larger clone. This chain links TRBV20-1 with TRBJ2-5; perhaps TRBD2 as D (6 bases). Germline CDR1 DFQATT, CDR2 SNEGSKA (reference sequence). The CDR3 loop spans 15 amino acids. CDR3 nucleotide sequence: TGCTGTGCTAGCGCCGACATTCCGTACCAAGAGACCCAGTACTTC. Its protein product is CCASADIPYQETQYF.

In this sample, this clonotype turned up many times. The CDR3: CSVIGPVGNEQFF. The DNA of the CDR3 is TGCAGCGTTATCGGGCCAGTGGGCAATGAGCAGTTCTTC. The V and J genes are TRBV29-1 and TRBJ2-1; unclear D gene. CDR1 and CDR2 from the germline V gene are SQVTM and ANQGSEA. CDR3 size: 13 residues. The V gene lost 5 bases and the J gene lost 6 bases, with 14 bases spanning the gap.

This clonotype was seen only a few times. The V gene is TRBV7-6, the J gene TRBJ2-3; the match to TRBD1 covers 9 bases. CDR3 size: 17 residues. Germline lookup yields CDR1 SGHVS and CDR2 FNYEAQ. Losses at the gene ends were 5 bases for V and 2 bases for J; bases not matched to a gene: 11. The CDR3: CASSTGQGLLLTDTQYF. The CDR3 DNA reads TGTGCCAGCAGCACAGGACAGGGGCTCCTCCTCACAGATACGCAGTATTTT.

This clonotype was detected many times. The chain has TRBV29-1 and TRBJ1-2, with 7 bases matching TRBD1. The CDR3 spans 12 residues. The germline V gene has CDR1 SQVTM and CDR2 ANQGSEA. The V gene end was trimmed by 4 bases and the J gene end by 8 bases; junction bases not matched to a gene: 7. The CDR3 DNA reads as TGCAGCGTTGGGACAGGATCGGTGGGCTACACCTTC. Its translation: CSVGTGSVGYTF.

The genes are TRBV20-1 and TRBJ2-1; D might be TRBD1 or TRBD2, each matching 5 bases. V was pared by 3 bases and J by 1 base, with 7 bases between. This CDR3 has 13 amino acids. The V gene's germline CDR1 is DFQATT and CDR2 SNEGSKA (reference sequence). This CDR3 reads CSASGTSYNEQFF. The CDR3 nucleotides read TGCAGTGCTAGCGGGACGTCCTACAATGAGCAGTTCTTC.

This clonotype was found many times. The V gene is TRBV4-1, the J gene TRBJ2-1, with D perhaps matching TRBD2 (5 bases). The CDR3 totals 13 residues. CDR1 is MGHRA and CDR2 is YSYEKL in the germline V gene. The germline V and J ends were trimmed by 1 base and 6 bases, with 7 bases remaining between them. CDR3 nucleotide sequence: TGCGCCAGCAGCCAAGTAGGGAGCAATGAGCAGTTCTTC. Its translation is CASSQVGSNEQFF.

The sample holds a few counts of this clonotype. The genes are TRBV20-1 and TRBJ2-7, with D tentatively TRBD1 (5 bases). Trimming left V 3 bases short and J 4 bases short, with 19 bases between. Germline V gene sequence: CDR1 DFQATT, CDR2 SNEGSKA (reference sequence). The CDR3 runs 15 residues. CDR3 loop: CSASKQGAMIYEQYF. The CDR3 DNA reads TGCAGTGCTAGTAAGCAGGGCGCGATGATTTACGAGCAGTACTTC.

The sample holds a few counts of this clonotype. The chain joins TRBV18 to TRBJ2-1; TRBD2 aligns across 9 bases. The CDR3 covers 15 residues. Germline lookup yields CDR1 KGHSH and CDR2 LQKENI. The ends lost 3 bases at V and 6 bases at J; junction bases unmatched: 6. The CDR3 is CASSPGGGGVNEQFF. Here the CDR3 DNA reads TGTGCCAGCTCACCGGGCGGGGGGGGCGTCAATGAGCAGTTCTTC. Drawing the rest from reference TRBV18 and TRBJ2-1, the complete variable domain is NAGVMQNPRHLVRRRGQEARLRCSPMKGHSHVYWYRQLPEEGLKFMVYLQKENIIDESGMPKERFSAEFPKEGPSILRIQQVVRGDSAAYFCASSPGGGGVNEQFFGPGTRLTVL.

This clonotype was recorded many times. The chain uses TRBV6-5 and TRBJ1-3; D not certain. The CDR3 has 13 residues. Germline V gives CDR1 MNHEY, CDR2 SVGAGI. V was cut by 6 bases and J by 4 bases, with 10 bases left in between. The CDR3 DNA reads as TGTGCCAGCAGGCCCAACCAGGGAAACACCATATATTTT. Translation: CASRPNQGNTIYF.

This clonotype was found many times. The chain is built from TRBV15 and TRBJ1-2; D possibly corresponds to TRBD1 (6 bases). This CDR3 comprises 13 residues. Germline V gene data show CDR1 as LNHNV and CDR2 as YYDKDF (reference sequence). Trimming pared 4 bases from V and 8 bases from J, leaving 14 bases between. The CDR3 reads CATSNQGMGGYTF. The CDR3 bases are TGTGCCACCAGCAATCAGGGGATGGGGGGCTACACCTTC.